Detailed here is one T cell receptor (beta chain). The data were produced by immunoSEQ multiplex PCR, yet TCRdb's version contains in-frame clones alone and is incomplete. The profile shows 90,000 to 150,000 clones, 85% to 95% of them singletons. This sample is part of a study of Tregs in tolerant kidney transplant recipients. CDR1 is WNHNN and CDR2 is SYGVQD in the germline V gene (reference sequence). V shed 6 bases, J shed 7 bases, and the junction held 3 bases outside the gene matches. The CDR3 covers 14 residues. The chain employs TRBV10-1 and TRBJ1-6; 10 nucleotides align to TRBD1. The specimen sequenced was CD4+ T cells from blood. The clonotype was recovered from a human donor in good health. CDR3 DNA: TGCGCCAGCAGCAGACAGGGGGCGAATTCACCCCTCCACTTT. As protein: CASSRQGANSPLHF.